This T cell receptor (beta chain) is from a study of cytomegalovirus exposure and HLA in healthy donors. The study ran its PCR with 60 Vbeta and 13 Jbeta primers. Sequenced by immunoSEQ multiplex PCR; TCRdb stores in-frame clones only, minus some. The sample lists some 140,000 clones; roughly four fifths were seen once. CDR1 is SGHAT and CDR2 is FQNNGV in the germline V gene. Trimming took 6 bases from V and 0 from J, leaving 15 bases between them. The CDR3 contains 16 residues. Concerning this clone: What it recognizes is unknown.

General study findings and limits: The study designated around 150 TCR beta chains cytomegalovirus-associated. Most sequenced TCRs were rare (though some public TCRs occurred in many donors). Sequencing depth across donors, presence/absence analyses assumed, was roughly uniform.

The chain carries TRBV11-2 and TRBJ2-1; weak D call: TRBD1 (6 bases). The sequence came from a woman aged 45 to 65 in good health and CMV-seropositive. Sequenced input: PBMCs. CDR3 DNA sequence: TGTGCCAGCAGAGGCATGAGGGGGAGCTCCTACAATGAGCAGTTCTTC. This sequence encodes CASRGMRGSSYNEQFF.